The following is a T cell receptor beta chain sequence with its context. Its antigen is not known. Trimming took 0 bases from V and 7 from J, leaving 19 bases between them. The CDR3 covers 16 residues. Germline V gives CDR1 SGHRS, CDR2 YFSETQ. The sample comes from a study of shared clonotypes between healthy human individuals. Turning to the study itself: Sampling drew on donors who were a couple of women and a few men aged 18 to 49.

Terminally differentiated effector memory CD45RA+ cells were left out of the naive CD8 fraction, which was CD45RO-negative and positively selected for CCR7. Study-wide results and limits: Having only a few donors restricted how much genetic and exposure-history diversity was captured. Larger estimated richness was generally seen in naive subsets than in memory subsets.

Produced via immunoSEQ multiplex PCR; TCRdb's table is partial and in-frame only. The sample records about 580,000 clones, 98% being singletons. The chain has TRBV5-1 and TRBJ2-5; no definite D call. What was sequenced was naive CD8+ T cells sorted from blood. The source of this sequence is a man under 40 in good health. The CDR3 DNA is TGCGCCAGCAGCTTGGCCGAAGGAATCCCCTACGGGACCCAGTACTTC. It is translated as CASSLAEGIPYGTQYF.